These 25 T cell receptor beta chains came from one sample sequenced in a study of neurological immune-mediated disorders. One entry per CDR3 protein results from TCRdb running MiXCR on the 5' RACE reads. Of about 59,000 distinct CDR3 sequences listed, around 24% are singletons. Documented time point: technical triplicate 2. The sequencing input was PBMCs. The receptors stem from a man in his sixties with HTLV-1-associated myelopathy (HAM/TSP).

This clonotype occurred many times. CDR3 DNA sequence: TGTGCTAGTGGTTTGGAGGGGAGCTCCTACGAGCAGTACTTC. This encodes CASGLEGSSYEQYF. The rearrangement uses TRBV12-5 and TRBJ2-7, with D perhaps matching TRBD1 or TRBD2 (5 bases each). Germline values: CDR1 LGHNT, CDR2 FRNRAP. V dropped 1 base and J dropped 0 bases, with 7 bases sitting between them. The CDR3 extends over 14 amino acids.

There are many counts of this clonotype. The chain couples TRBV5-1 to TRBJ2-1; unclear D gene. V lost 5 bases, J lost 8 bases, and 11 bases lay in between. Germline CDR1 SGHRS, CDR2 YFSETQ. The CDR3 covers 12 residues. The CDR3 bases are TGCGCCAGCAGTCAAAGCGCCCATGAGCAGTTCTTC. It codes for CASSQSAHEQFF. The full variable domain, completed using reference TRBV5-1 and TRBJ2-1, is KAGVTQTPRYLIKTRGQQVTLSCSPISGHRSVSWYQQTPGQGLQFLFEYFSETQRNKGNFPGRFSGRQFSNSRSEMNVSTLELGDSALYLCASSQSAHEQFFGPGTRLTVL.

This chain uses TRBV20-1 with TRBJ1-4; no clear D. Germline V gives CDR1 DFQATT, CDR2 SNEGSKA (reference sequence). The V and J ends lost 3 bases and 7 bases respectively, with 12 bases between them. The CDR3 consists of 13 residues. The CDR3 DNA is TGCAGTGCTAGGGAACGGACCGCTGAAAAACTGTTTTTT. Its translation is CSARERTAEKLFF.

Concerning this clonotype itself: A junction end diverges from the germline sequence, so it may reflect a read error. This chain connects TRBV5-1 to TRBJ1-3; D unclear. The CDR3 is 14 amino acids. Germline loops: CDR1 SGHRS, CDR2 YFSETQ. CDR3 nucleotides: TGCGCCAGCAGCGATCTAAGCTCAGGAAACAACATATATTTT. This codes for CASSDLSSGNNIYF.

The rearrangement links TRBV5-1 to TRBJ2-7; 14 nucleotides align to TRBD2. This CDR3 region has 19 residues. Germline V gives CDR1 SGHRS, CDR2 YFSETQ. The junction had 12 bases not matched to a gene; V was cut back by 4 bases and J by 0 bases. CDR3 DNA: TGCGCCAGCAGCCCTCCCCCTTCGGGACTAGCGGGAGTCTCCTACGAGCAGTACTTC. Its protein product is CASSPPPSGLAGVSYEQYF.

Many counts were recorded for this clonotype. The chain is built from TRBV28 and TRBJ2-3; 7 bases fit TRBD1. CDR1 is MDHEN, CDR2 SYDVKM, per germline. CDR3 length: 13 amino acids. The J segment lost 6 bases and the V segment lost 6 bases, leaving 6 bases of the junction unmatched. CDR3 sequence: CASSSTGRDTQYF. The CDR3 DNA is TGTGCCAGCAGCTCGACAGGGCGGGATACGCAGTATTTT.

CDR3 in amino acids: CASSPLGPSSYNEQFF. The CDR3 DNA sequence: TGTGCCAGCAGCCCCCTCGGACCGAGCTCCTACAATGAGCAGTTCTTC. The chain combines TRBV6-6 with TRBJ2-1; D is unresolved. CDR1 MNHNY and CDR2 SVGAGI come from the germline V gene (reference sequence). This CDR3 contains 16 residues. Trimming left V 6 bases short and J 0 bases short, with 15 bases between.

This rearrangement joins TRBV20-1 to TRBJ2-3; D possibly uses TRBD1 or TRBD2 (5 bases each). Germline V CDR1 and CDR2: DFQATT, SNEGSKA (reference sequence). This CDR3 has 12 residues. In nucleotides, the CDR3 is TGCAGCCCTGGGGGTCCGACAGATACGCAGTATTTT. Encoded protein: CSPGGPTDTQYF.

This clonotype was detected many times. In DNA, the CDR3 is TGCAGTGCTAGACGAGCGACCGGGGAGCTGTTTTTT. Protein: CSARRATGELFF. This chain links TRBV20-1 with TRBJ2-2, with D hard to call. The CDR3 spans 12 residues. The germline V gene encodes CDR1 DFQATT and CDR2 SNEGSKA (reference sequence). The V gene lost 2 bases and the J gene lost 5 bases, with 6 bases spanning the gap.

This clonotype has at least ten counts. The J gene is TRBJ2-3, the V gene TRBV5-6; perhaps TRBD1 as D (5 bases). This CDR3 is 15 amino acids long. Germline V gene data show CDR1 as SGHDT and CDR2 as YYEEEE. Trimming pared 4 bases from V and 3 bases from J, leaving 15 bases between. CDR3 sequence reads: CASSLLSGKTDTQYF. The CDR3 DNA reads TGTGCCAGCAGCCTCCTTTCAGGGAAGACAGATACGCAGTATTTT.

This clonotype has ten or more counts. This CDR3 reads CSARDFKRGTDTQYF. The CDR3, as DNA: TGCAGTGCTAGAGATTTTAAGCGGGGCACAGATACGCAGTATTTT. V is TRBV20-1 and J is TRBJ2-3, with a weak D call TRBD2 (6 bases). The CDR3 spans 15 residues. Germline lookup yields CDR1 DFQATT and CDR2 SNEGSKA (reference sequence). V was shortened by 0 bases and J by 1 base, with 11 bases between the two germline ends.

This clonotype appeared many times. This chain uses TRBV20-1 with TRBJ2-2, with 8 bases fitting TRBD2. V was clipped by 1 base and J by 5 bases; unmatched bases: 6. This CDR3 spans 15 amino acids. Germline-derived CDR1 and CDR2 are DFQATT and SNEGSKA (reference sequence). The CDR3 reads CSARASGSETGELFF. CDR3 DNA sequence: TGCAGTGCTAGAGCCAGCGGGAGTGAAACCGGGGAGCTGTTTTTT.

Worth noting for this clonotype: This may be a read error, as it is one base from a much larger clone. The chain has TRBV10-2 and TRBJ2-1; 9 nucleotides agree with TRBD2. Germline trimming cut 7 bases from V and 10 bases from J; bases unmatched to any gene: 11. CDR3 length equals 14 residues. Germline V gene data show CDR1 as WSHSY and CDR2 as SAAADI. The CDR3 protein is CASNTPGLAREQFF. The CDR3 DNA is TGCGCCAGCAACACCCCTGGACTAGCGAGGGAGCAGTTCTTC.

This clonotype was picked up many times. The chain has TRBV28 and TRBJ1-2; 8 nucleotides align to TRBD1. This CDR3 comprises 15 residues. V trimming: 3 bases; J trimming: 1 base; junction bases outside the gene matches: 4. Looked up from germline, CDR1 is MDHEN and CDR2 is SYDVKM. The CDR3 sequence is CASSLNTGGNYGYTF. The CDR3 nucleotides are TGTGCCAGCAGTTTGAATACAGGGGGTAACTATGGCTACACCTTC.

The sample holds many counts of this clonotype. This sequence joins TRBV7-8 and TRBJ2-2; 7 positions match TRBD2. CDR1 SGHVS and CDR2 FQNEAQ come from the germline V gene. The CDR3 is 15 amino acids. V lost 7 bases, J lost 1 base, and 6 bases stayed unmatched. The CDR3 coding sequence is TGTGCCAGCATCCCGGGGGGATGGAACACCGGGGAGCTGTTTTTT. Translating gives CASIPGGWNTGELFF.

This clonotype showed up many times. The chain has TRBV28 and TRBJ1-1; the D gene is possibly TRBD1 (6 bases). V gave up 5 bases and J gave up 5 bases, with 15 bases separating them. Germline lookup yields CDR1 MDHEN and CDR2 SYDVKM. CDR3 size: 14 residues. CDR3: CASSLSQGRTEAFF. In DNA, the CDR3 is TGTGCCAGCAGTCTCTCCCAGGGGAGGACTGAAGCTTTCTTT. The full variable domain, completed using reference TRBV28 and TRBJ1-1, is DVKVTQSSRYLVKRTGEKVFLECVQDMDHENMFWYRQDPGLGLRLIYFSYDVKMKEKGDIPEGYSVSREKKERFSLILESASTNQTSMYLCASSLSQGRTEAFFGQGTRLTVV.

This clonotype has a count of ten or more. The V call is TRBV5-1, the J call TRBJ2-3; 15 bases fit TRBD2. The V gene's germline CDR1 is SGHRS and CDR2 YFSETQ. This CDR3 region has 16 residues. The J segment lost 5 bases and the V segment lost 10 bases, leaving 11 bases of the junction unmatched. The DNA of the CDR3 is TGCGCCTCGAAAGGCGGACTAGCGGGAGGGCAAGATACGCAGTATTTT. Translation gives CASKGGLAGGQDTQYF.

This clonotype was detected many times. The chain carries TRBV9 and TRBJ2-7; TRBD2 matches at 14 bases. CDR3 length: 16 amino acids. Germline V gene data show CDR1 as SGDLS and CDR2 as YYNGEE. J lost 6 bases, V lost 4 bases, and 9 bases had no gene match. In nucleotides, the CDR3 is TGTGCCAGCAGCACTCCCGGGACTAGCGGGAGCAGCGAGCAGTACTTC. Translation: CASSTPGTSGSSEQYF.

This clonotype was recorded many times. This sequence joins TRBV28 and TRBJ2-2, with D perhaps matching TRBD2 (5 bases). The CDR3 is 14 residues long. The V end was cut by 3 bases, the J end by 8 bases, with 13 bases between. CDR1 and CDR2 (germline): MDHEN, SYDVKM. CDR3 sequence reads: CASSFPGSRGELFF. In DNA, the CDR3 is TGTGCCAGCAGTTTTCCGGGGTCAAGGGGGGAGCTGTTTTTT.

This clonotype was counted ten times or more. J is TRBJ2-2 and V is TRBV5-1, with D possibly called TRBD1 or TRBD2 (6 bases each). V dropped 1 base and J dropped 1 base, with 14 bases sitting between them. CDR3 length: 17 residues. The germline CDR1 and CDR2 sequences are SGHRS and YFSETQ. CDR3 residues: CASSLPRGLLNTGELFF. The CDR3 bases are TGCGCCAGCAGCTTGCCCAGGGGACTGCTGAACACCGGGGAGCTGTTTTTT.

This clonotype has a count of ten or more. V gene TRBV14 combines with J gene TRBJ2-2, with 9 bases identical to TRBD1. The germline V gene has CDR1 SGHDN and CDR2 FVKESK. After removal of 4 bases from V and 6 bases from J, the junction contained 9 bases not matched to a gene. The length of the CDR3 is 16 residues. The CDR3 loop is CASSPPGDRASGELFF. Written as DNA, the CDR3 is TGTGCCAGCAGCCCTCCCGGGGACAGGGCCTCCGGGGAGCTGTTTTTT.

This clonotype was recorded at least ten times. This chain connects TRBV7-9 to TRBJ2-7; 7 nucleotides align to TRBD1. With V trimmed by 5 bases and J by 3 bases, 16 bases remained unmatched. The length of the CDR3 is 17 residues. Germline V gene sequence: CDR1 SEHNR, CDR2 FQNEAQ (reference sequence). The CDR3 DNA sequence: TGTGCCAGCAGCCCTCGGACAGGCCAGCCGAGAGACTACGAGCAGTACTTC. It specifies CASSPRTGQPRDYEQYF.

This clonotype showed up many times. This chain connects TRBV10-3 to TRBJ1-1; 7 nucleotides match TRBD1. The CDR3 runs 17 residues. V was pared by 10 bases and J by 0 bases, with 17 bases of the junction left unmatched. Germline CDR1 is ENHRY and CDR2 is SYGVKD. DNA for the CDR3: TGTGCCACAAAGCTCGGGCAGGGGGTTAACATGAACACTGAAGCTTTCTTT. Amino acid sequence: CATKLGQGVNMNTEAFF.

The table lists this clonotype with a count of one. The gene calls are TRBV18 and TRBJ2-5; D tentatively fits TRBD1 or TRBD2 (5 bases each). V was clipped by 6 bases and J by 1 base, with 12 bases between them. The CDR3 is 14 residues long. Looked up from germline, CDR1 is KGHSH and CDR2 is LQKENI. DNA of the CDR3: TGTGCCAGCTCGCAGGGAGCGGCCCAAGAGACCCAGTACTTC. As protein: CASSQGAAQETQYF.

The rearrangement uses TRBV5-1 and TRBJ2-3, with 9 bases fitting TRBD2. The V and J ends lost 0 bases and 6 bases, in that order; junction bases with no gene match: 11. Germline V gives CDR1 SGHRS, CDR2 YFSETQ. This CDR3 spans 17 amino acids. CDR3 DNA sequence: TGCGCCAGCAGCTTGGTGGGCTTAGCGGGAGCATATGATACGCAGTATTTT. This translates into CASSLVGLAGAYDTQYF.